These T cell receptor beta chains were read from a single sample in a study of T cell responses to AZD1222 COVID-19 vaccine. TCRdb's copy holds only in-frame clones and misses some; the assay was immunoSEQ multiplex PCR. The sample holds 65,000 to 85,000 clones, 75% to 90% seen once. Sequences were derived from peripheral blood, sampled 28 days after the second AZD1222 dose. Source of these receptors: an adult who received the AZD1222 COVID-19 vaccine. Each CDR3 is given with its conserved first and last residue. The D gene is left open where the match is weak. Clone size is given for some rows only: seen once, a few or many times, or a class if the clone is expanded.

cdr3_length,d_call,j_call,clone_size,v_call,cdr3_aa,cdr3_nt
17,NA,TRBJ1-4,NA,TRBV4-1,CASSHLSQGKANEKLFF,TGCGCCAGCAGCCATCTCTCCCAGGGGAAGGCTAATGAAAAACTGTTTTTT
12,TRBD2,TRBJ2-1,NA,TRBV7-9,CASSRGGNEQFF,TGTGCCAGCTCCCGGGGGGGAAATGAGCAGTTCTTC
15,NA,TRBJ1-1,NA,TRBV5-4,CASSLPTTPNTEAFF,TGTGCCAGCAGCTTGCCCACTACACCGAACACTGAAGCTTTCTTT
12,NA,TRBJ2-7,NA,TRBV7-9,CASSQRSYEQYF,TGTGCCAGCAGCCAAAGGTCCTACGAGCAGTACTTC
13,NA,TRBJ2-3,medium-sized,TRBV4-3,CASSHKGTDTQYF,TGCGCCAGCAGCCATAAAGGCACAGATACGCAGTATTTT
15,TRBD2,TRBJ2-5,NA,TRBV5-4,CASSPLGGLTETQYF,TGTGCCAGCAGCCCCCTGGGGGGGTTGACGGAGACCCAGTACTTC
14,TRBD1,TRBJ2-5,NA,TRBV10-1,CASSTTGLEETQYF,TGCGCCAGCAGTACGACAGGGTTAGAAGAGACCCAGTACTTC
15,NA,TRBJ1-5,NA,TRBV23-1,CASSQSAGINQPQHF,TGCGCCAGCAGTCAATCAGCCGGCATTAATCAGCCCCAGCATTTT
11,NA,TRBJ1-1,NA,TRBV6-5,CASKGNTEAFF,TGTGCCAGCAAGGGTAACACTGAAGCTTTCTTT
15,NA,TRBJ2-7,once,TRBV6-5,CASSHRQGLAYEQYF,TGTGCCAGCAGCCACCGACAGGGACTAGCCTACGAGCAGTACTTC
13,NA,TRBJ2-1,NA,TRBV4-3,CASSQEWRDEQFF,TGCGCCAGCAGCCAAGAGTGGAGGGATGAGCAGTTCTTC
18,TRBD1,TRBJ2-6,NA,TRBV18,CASSPRRQGDSGANVLTF,TGTGCCAGCTCACCACGTCGACAGGGGGACTCTGGGGCCAACGTCCTGACTTTC
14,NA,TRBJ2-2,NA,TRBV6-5,CASRPLILGGELFF,TGTGCCAGCAGGCCACTGATCTTGGGCGGGGAGCTGTTTTTT
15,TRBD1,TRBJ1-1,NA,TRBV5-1,CASSPRQGDDTEAFF,TGCGCCAGCAGCCCGAGACAGGGGGACGACACTGAAGCTTTCTTT
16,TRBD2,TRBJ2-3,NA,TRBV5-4,CASSQGHAGGLDTQYF,TGTGCCAGCAGCCAGGGGCACGCGGGGGGGTTAGATACGCAGTATTTT
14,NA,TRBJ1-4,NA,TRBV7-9,CASSFGRFNEKLFF,TGTGCCAGCAGCTTTGGCAGATTTAATGAAAAACTGTTTTTT
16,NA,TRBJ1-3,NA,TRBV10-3,CAISESEGISGNTIYF,TGTGCCATCAGTGAGTCCGAAGGCATCTCTGGAAACACCATATATTTT
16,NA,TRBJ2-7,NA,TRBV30,CAWSFVQRRGIYEQYF,TGTGCCTGGAGTTTTGTCCAGAGGAGGGGGATCTACGAGCAGTACTTC
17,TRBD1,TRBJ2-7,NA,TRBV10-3,CAISESRVTGVTYEQYF,TGTGCCATCAGTGAGTCGAGAGTGACAGGGGTCACCTACGAGCAGTACTTC
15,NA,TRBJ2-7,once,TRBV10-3,CAISESSGFSYEQYF,TGTGCCATCAGTGAGTCTAGTGGGTTTTCCTACGAGCAGTACTTC
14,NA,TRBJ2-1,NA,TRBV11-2,CASSLALIDNEQFF,TGTGCCAGCAGCCTGGCACTAATCGACAATGAGCAGTTCTTC
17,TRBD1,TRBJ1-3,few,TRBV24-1,CATSGSGTGVSGNTIYF,TGTGCCACCAGTGGTTCCGGGACAGGGGTCTCTGGAAACACCATATATTTT
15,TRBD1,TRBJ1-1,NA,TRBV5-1,CASSLWDRMNTEAFF,TGCGCCAGCAGCTTGTGGGACAGAATGAACACTGAAGCTTTCTTT
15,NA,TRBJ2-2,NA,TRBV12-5,CASGLETANTGELFF,TGTGCTAGTGGTTTGGAAACAGCAAACACCGGGGAGCTGTTTTTT
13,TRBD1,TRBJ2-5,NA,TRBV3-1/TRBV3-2,CASRKTGEETQYF,TGTGCCAGCAGAAAAACAGGGGAAGAGACCCAGTACTTC
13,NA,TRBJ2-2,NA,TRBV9,CASSVVSTGELFF,TGTGCCAGCAGCGTAGTATCCACCGGGGAGCTGTTTTTT
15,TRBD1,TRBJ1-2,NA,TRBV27,CASSTMAQGGYGYTF,TGTGCCAGCAGCACTATGGCGCAGGGGGGCTATGGCTACACCTTC
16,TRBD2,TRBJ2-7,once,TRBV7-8,CASSLAPWAGGNEQYF,TGTGCCAGCAGCTTAGCACCATGGGCGGGGGGTAATGAGCAGTACTTC
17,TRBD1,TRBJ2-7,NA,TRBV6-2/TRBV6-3,CASSNPLGGTGDYEQYF,TGTGCCAGCAGTAACCCCCTGGGGGGGACAGGGGACTACGAGCAGTACTTC
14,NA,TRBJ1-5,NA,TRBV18,CATAPGAHNQPQHF,TGTGCCACCGCGCCGGGGGCTCACAATCAGCCCCAGCATTTT
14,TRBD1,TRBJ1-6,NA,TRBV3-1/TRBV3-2,CASSQGTGYSPLHF,TGTGCCAGCAGCCAAGGGACAGGCTATTCACCCCTCCACTTT
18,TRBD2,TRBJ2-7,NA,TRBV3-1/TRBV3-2,CASSHRKTGTSGVYEQYF,TGTGCCAGCAGCCATCGAAAGACCGGGACTAGCGGGGTTTACGAGCAGTACTTC
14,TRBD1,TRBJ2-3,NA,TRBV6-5,CASTNGQGATAQYF,TGTGCCAGCACCAACGGACAGGGTGCGACCGCGCAGTATTTT
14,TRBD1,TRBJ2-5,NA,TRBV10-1,CASSGDRLSETQYF,TGCGCCAGCAGTGGGGACAGGCTAAGCGAGACCCAGTACTTC
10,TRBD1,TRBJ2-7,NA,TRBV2,CASSSGGLYF,TGTGCCAGCAGTTCAGGGGGCCTGTACTTC
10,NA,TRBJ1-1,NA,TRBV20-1,CSASQLRAFF,TGCAGTGCTAGTCAACTCCGAGCTTTCTTT
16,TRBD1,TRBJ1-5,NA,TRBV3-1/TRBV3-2,CASSQGGAGGYQPQHF,TGTGCCAGCAGCCAAGGGGGGGCAGGGGGATATCAGCCCCAGCATTTT
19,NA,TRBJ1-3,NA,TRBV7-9,CASSPRTSLPRLSGNTIYF,TGTGCCAGCAGCCCGCGGACCAGCCTCCCAAGACTCTCTGGAAACACCATATATTTT
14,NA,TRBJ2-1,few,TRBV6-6,CASSGDGGYNEQFF,TGTGCCAGCAGCGGGGACGGAGGCTACAATGAGCAGTTCTTC
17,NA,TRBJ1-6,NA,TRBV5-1,CASSFHSRDRPDSPLHF,TGCGCCAGCAGCTTTCACTCCCGCGACAGGCCCGATTCACCCCTCCACTTT
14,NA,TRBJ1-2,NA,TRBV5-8,CASSLGLEDYGYTF,TGTGCCAGCAGCTTGGGATTAGAGGACTATGGCTACACCTTC
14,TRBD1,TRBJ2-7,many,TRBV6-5,CASSYSPDRGGQYF,TGTGCCAGCAGTTACTCTCCCGACAGGGGAGGGCAGTACTTC
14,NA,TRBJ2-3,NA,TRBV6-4,CASSEGTSTDTQYF,TGTGCCAGCAGTGAGGGAACTAGCACAGATACGCAGTATTTT
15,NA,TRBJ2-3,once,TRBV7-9,CASSLSSERTDTQYF,TGTGCCAGCAGCTTATCTAGTGAGCGCACAGATACGCAGTATTTT